A single sample gave rise to the 10 T cell receptor beta chains below, sequenced in a study of STAT5B mutations in CD4+ large granular lymphocyte leukemia. The method was immunoSEQ multiplex PCR; TCRdb's version includes in-frame clones alone and lacks a portion of them. The data show 20,000 to 25,000 clones, roughly 83% seen once. Material for sequencing was CD4+ T cells from blood buffy coats. These TCRs come from a human donor in good health.

The chain uses TRBV11-2 and TRBJ2-3; 8 positions agree with TRBD1. The CDR3 spans 16 residues. V lost 2 bases to trimming and J lost 2 bases; unmatched junction nucleotides: 6. Germline assignment: CDR1 SGHAT and CDR2 FQNNGV. The CDR3 DNA reads as TGTGCCAGCAGCTTAAGGGCCAGGGGGCACACAGATACGCAGTATTTT. This gives the protein CASSLRARGHTDTQYF.

V gene TRBV19 combines with J gene TRBJ2-7; D may be TRBD1 (5 bases). Germline V gene data show CDR1 as LNHDA and CDR2 as SQIVND (reference sequence). Trimming removed 10 bases at V and 4 bases at J, with 17 bases between. CDR3 length equals 13 residues. CDR3 sequence reads: CANETASGYEQYF. The CDR3 DNA follows: TGTGCCAACGAGACAGCCTCTGGGTACGAGCAGTACTTC.

The chain links TRBV25-1 to TRBJ2-5; 7 nucleotides line up with TRBD2. This CDR3 has 18 residues. Germline CDR1 reads MGHDK; CDR2 reads SYGVNS. J was trimmed by 0 bases and V by 4 bases; bases with no gene match: 14. This chain's CDR3 is CASSVSLAVPWYQETQYF. For the CDR3, the DNA is TGTGCCAGCAGTGTGTCGCTAGCGGTACCTTGGTACCAAGAGACCCAGTACTTC.

This chain joins TRBV29-1 and TRBJ2-1, with unresolved D. Trimming took off 3 bases at V and 8 bases at J, with 14 bases between the two ends. The CDR3 extends over 13 amino acids. Germline V gives CDR1 SQVTM, CDR2 ANQGSEA. The CDR3 protein is CSVDWGLSDEQFF. The CDR3 region has the DNA TGCAGCGTTGACTGGGGTTTAAGCGATGAGCAGTTCTTC.

The rearrangement links TRBV11-1 to TRBJ2-3, with D perhaps matching TRBD1 (6 bases). The CDR3 totals 16 residues. Trimming removed 1 base at V and 6 bases at J, with 17 bases between. Germline V gene data show CDR1 as SGHAT and CDR2 as FQDESV (reference sequence). In nucleotides, the CDR3 is TGTGCCAGCAGCTTAGAGGGGGAGCCCCTCCTGGATACGCAGTATTTT. This gives the protein CASSLEGEPLLDTQYF.

CDR3 sequence (DNA): TGTGCCACCTCCACTCACACTGAAGCTTTCTTT. It encodes CATSTHTEAFF. V and J are TRBV11-2 and TRBJ1-1; D not certain. The V end was cut by 10 bases, the J end by 3 bases, with 9 bases between. CDR1 SGHAT and CDR2 FQNNGV come from the germline V gene. The CDR3 is made up of 11 amino acids.

The chain couples TRBV19 to TRBJ2-2; D ambiguous. Trimming shortened V by 2 bases and J by 8 bases, and 15 bases separated the two germline ends. Germline V CDR1 and CDR2: LNHDA, SQIVND (reference sequence). The CDR3 totals 15 residues. The CDR3 coding sequence is TGTGCCAGTAGTATACGGGCAGCTGAAGGGGGGGAGCTGTTTTTT. Amino acids: CASSIRAAEGGELFF.

This clone has a handful of counts. The V and J genes are TRBV18 and TRBJ1-2, with D unresolved. The germline V gene has CDR1 KGHSH and CDR2 LQKENI. V was cut by 6 bases and J by 2 bases, with 13 bases left in between. The CDR3 is 14 amino acids. The CDR3 DNA reads TGTGCCAGCTCCCTCGGAGGACTGAACTATGGCTACACCTTC. It codes for CASSLGGLNYGYTF.

This clone was seen more than once but under ten times. The V gene is TRBV10-3, the J gene TRBJ1-1; 7 bases are a match to TRBD1. The J segment lost 6 bases and the V segment lost 3 bases, leaving 7 bases of the junction unmatched. Germline V gene lookup returns CDR1 ENHRY and CDR2 SYGVKD. CDR3 length: 14 amino acids. CDR3 bases: TGTGCCATCAGTGACTCGACAGGGTGGGCTGAAGCTTTCTTT. Its translation is CAISDSTGWAEAFF.

In its sample, this clone was seen a few times. The chain is built from TRBV19 and TRBJ1-5; D ambiguous. Trimming cost V 7 bases and J 0 bases, with 13 bases left between them. Germline V gives CDR1 LNHDA, CDR2 SQIVND (reference sequence). CDR3 length: 15 residues. The CDR3 nucleotides read TGTGCCAGTAAGGTCCCTGGGGATAGCAATCAGCCCCAGCATTTT. Protein sequence: CASKVPGDSNQPQHF.